This paragraph covers one T cell receptor (beta chain) sequence. This entry is derived from a study of T cell changes during pregnancy in multiple sclerosis. CDR1 is ENHRY, CDR2 SYGVKD, per germline. The V end was cut by 2 bases, the J end by 6 bases, with 23 bases between. CDR3 length: 18 amino acids. Assay used: immunoSEQ multiplex PCR; TCRdb lists only in-frame clones, some missing. The table lists fewer than 85,000 clones, roughly 91% of them singletons, with about 2.5% in the top ten. J is TRBJ1-5 and V is TRBV10-3, with D possibly TRBD1 on 6 matching bases. This clonotype was obtained from a female donor in good health, enrolled as a control in a pregnancy study. The sequences come from peripheral blood, collected after pregnancy. The CDR3 spells CAISETAGAAKVAQPQHF. The CDR3 DNA sequence: TGTGCCATCAGTGAGACGGCAGGGGCCGCCAAAGTTGCTCAGCCCCAGCATTTT.